A single sample is the source of the 31 T cell receptor beta chains below, sequenced in a study of metastatic and nonmetastatic thyroid tumors. Patients were all untreated before their thyroid surgery. TCRdb re-called the PCR reads via MiXCR. The data contain approximately 25,000 clones, 10% to 15% of them singletons. What was sequenced was blood. All receptors come from a female donor with papillary thyroid cancer or a benign thyroid nodule (not recorded which). Some clones in this sample may be carry-over from other donors' samples.

This clone has at least ten counts. V is TRBV2 and J is TRBJ2-7; the match to TRBD1 covers 11 bases. Per the germline V gene, CDR1 is SNHLY and CDR2 is FYNNEI. The V and J ends lost 6 bases and 3 bases, in that order; junction bases with no gene match: 1. The CDR3 totals 13 residues. CDR3 nucleotide sequence: TGTGCCAGCAGGGGGACAGGGGGCTACGAGCAGTACTTC. The encoded protein is CASRGTGGYEQYF.

This clone was recorded many times. The rearrangement uses TRBV20-1 and TRBJ2-7; TRBD1 matches 7 bases. Per germline, CDR1 DFQATT and CDR2 SNEGSKA (reference sequence). This CDR3 is 14 amino acids long. V lost 6 bases to trimming and J lost 2 bases; unmatched junction nucleotides: 10. The CDR3 DNA follows: TGCAGTGCGCGCCACAGGGGCTCCGCCTACGAGCAGTACTTC. This codes for CSARHRGSAYEQYF.

The chain links TRBV7-8 to TRBJ1-1; D is perhaps TRBD1 (5 bases). Germline loops: CDR1 SGHVS, CDR2 FQNEAQ. Trimming pared 4 bases from V and 5 bases from J, leaving 14 bases between. The CDR3 runs 14 residues. CDR3 in amino acids: CASSSTTGGTEAFF. The CDR3 coding sequence is TGTGCCAGCAGCTCTACTACTGGGGGAACTGAAGCTTTCTTT.

In its sample, this clone was seen many times. V is TRBV10-3 and J is TRBJ2-5, with D unclear. Germline loops: CDR1 ENHRY, CDR2 SYGVKD. CDR3 length equals 13 residues. The germline V and J ends were trimmed by 6 bases and 2 bases, with 10 bases remaining between them. DNA of the CDR3: TGTGCCATCAGCCCGGGCAGTCAAGAGACCCAGTACTTC. This encodes CAISPGSQETQYF.

This clone appeared many times. The rearrangement joins TRBV20-1 to TRBJ1-6, with a weak D call TRBD1 (6 bases). Trimming stripped 1 base from V and 5 bases from J, with 12 bases between. Germline V lookup: CDR1 DFQATT, CDR2 SNEGSKA (reference sequence). This CDR3 comprises 15 residues. Here the CDR3 reads CSARVRQVNNSPLHF. The CDR3 DNA reads as TGCAGTGCTAGAGTCCGACAGGTTAATAATTCACCCCTCCACTTT.

This clone has a count of ten or more. The V call is TRBV28, the J call TRBJ2-2, with D unclear. Germline-derived CDR1 and CDR2 are MDHEN and SYDVKM. The CDR3 covers 12 residues. Trimming took 4 bases from V and 7 from J, leaving 7 bases between them. The CDR3 loop reads CASSSTRGELFF. CDR3 coding DNA: TGTGCCAGCAGTTCCACCCGCGGGGAGCTGTTTTTT.

On this clone itself: This may stem from a read error, because a much larger clone lies one nucleotide away. This specimen includes other DNA sequences encoding the same CDR3. This sequence joins TRBV20-1 and TRBJ1-1; the D gene is possibly TRBD1 (5 bases). Germline-derived CDR1 and CDR2 are DFQATT and SNEGSKA (reference sequence). The CDR3 spans 13 residues. V lost 6 bases, J lost 6 bases, and 17 bases lay in between. Here the CDR3 DNA reads TGCAGTGCCCCAGACCAACCAGGGTCTGAAGCTTTCTTT. Translating gives CSAPDQPGSEAFF.

The chain carries TRBV7-8 and TRBJ2-7, with TRBD1 matching 8 bases. The CDR3 loop spans 15 amino acids. From germline, CDR1 is SGHVS and CDR2 FQNEAQ. Trimming at V came to 5 bases and at J to 6 bases, leaving 12 bases not matched to a gene. The DNA for the CDR3 is TGTGCCAGCAGCACCTCCGGGACAGGAGGGCTCGAGCAGTACTTC. It translates to CASSTSGTGGLEQYF.

This clone was detected many times. This chain connects TRBV7-3 to TRBJ2-3, with a weak D call TRBD2 (5 bases). V gave up 4 bases and J gave up 6 bases, with 11 bases separating them. Germline V gives CDR1 SGHTA, CDR2 FQGTGA. The CDR3 length is 13 residues. This CDR3 is CASSYGLGDTQYF. The CDR3 DNA reads TGTGCCAGCAGCTACGGACTTGGGGATACGCAGTATTTT.

This clone was observed at least ten times. The rearrangement links TRBV28 to TRBJ2-1; D may correspond to TRBD1 or TRBD2 (5 bases each). V shed 2 bases and J shed 9 bases, with 11 bases lying between them. Germline V gives CDR1 MDHEN, CDR2 SYDVKM. CDR3 size: 13 residues. In nucleotides, the CDR3 is TGTGCCAGCAGTTTAGGGACCGCCGGTGAGCAGTTCTTC. Its protein product is CASSLGTAGEQFF.

Many counts were recorded for this clone. The J gene is TRBJ1-2, the V gene TRBV7-8; 9 bases line up with TRBD1. V trimming: 5 bases; J trimming: 5 bases; junction bases outside the gene matches: 9. The CDR3 consists of 15 residues. Germline CDR1 reads SGHVS; CDR2 reads FQNEAQ. CDR3 in amino acids: CASSPRDRVGYGYTF. DNA for the CDR3: TGTGCCAGCAGCCCCCGGGACAGGGTCGGGTATGGCTACACCTTC.

This chain joins TRBV15 and TRBJ2-6; D not resolved. Trimming removed 4 bases from V and 2 bases from J, with 15 bases in between. Germline assignment: CDR1 LNHNV and CDR2 YYDKDF (reference sequence). This CDR3 has 17 amino acids. DNA of the CDR3: TGTGCCACCAGCACCCAAGCCGAACAACCTGGGGCCAACGTCCTGACTTTC. Encoded protein: CATSTQAEQPGANVLTF.

This clone came up many times. The V gene is TRBV20-1, the J gene TRBJ2-1, with 10 bases aligning to TRBD1. The CDR3 is 14 amino acids. CDR1 is DFQATT, CDR2 SNEGSKA, per germline (reference sequence). With 3 bases clipped from V and 7 bases from J, the junction kept 6 bases outside the gene matches. The CDR3 DNA is TGCAGTGCTAGGGAGACAGGGGGCTTGAATGAGCAGTTCTTC. The encoded protein is CSARETGGLNEQFF.

This clone has ten or more counts. This chain links TRBV10-3 with TRBJ1-1; tentatively, D is TRBD1 (5 bases). The germline V gene has CDR1 ENHRY and CDR2 SYGVKD. Trimming cost V 6 bases and J 0 bases, with 11 bases left between them. This CDR3 contains 14 residues. The CDR3 region has the DNA TGTGCCATCAGGGGGGTCAGTCTGAACACTGAAGCTTTCTTT. This translates into CAIRGVSLNTEAFF.

This chain links TRBV6-1 with TRBJ1-6; D unresolved. This CDR3 spans 14 amino acids. CDR1 is MNHNS and CDR2 is SASEGT in the germline V gene. Trimming took 5 bases from V and 7 from J, leaving 12 bases between them. CDR3 amino acids: CASSFLLGNSPLHF. Written as DNA, the CDR3 is TGTGCCAGCAGTTTCCTCCTGGGAAATTCACCCCTCCACTTT.

This chain joins TRBV15 and TRBJ2-3; 7 positions agree with TRBD2. The J segment lost 12 bases and the V segment lost 0 bases, leaving 21 bases of the junction unmatched. Germline V gene lookup returns CDR1 LNHNV and CDR2 YYDKDF (reference sequence). The CDR3 covers 18 residues. DNA for the CDR3: TGTGCCACCAGCAGAGAACGAGGAGGCGGGAGTGTCGTAGGTACACAGTATTTT. Translating it yields CATSRERGGGSVVGTQYF.

This clone came up many times. This chain joins TRBV11-3 and TRBJ2-2; D possibly corresponds to TRBD2 (6 bases). V lost 4 bases, J lost 3 bases, and 15 bases lay in between. Per germline, CDR1 SGHNT and CDR2 YENEEA. CDR3 length: 16 residues. CDR3 protein: CASSWGDWRDTGELFF. CDR3 in DNA: TGTGCCAGCAGCTGGGGGGACTGGAGGGACACCGGGGAGCTGTTTTTT.

The chain links TRBV11-1 to TRBJ2-2; D is undetermined. Germline V CDR1 and CDR2: SGHAT, FQDESV (reference sequence). The CDR3 has 16 residues. V lost 5 bases and J lost 0, with 13 bases in between. The CDR3 protein is CASSKLGSANTGELFF. In DNA, the CDR3 is TGTGCCAGCAGCAAGCTGGGATCCGCGAACACCGGGGAGCTGTTTTTT.

The table lists this clone with many counts. The sample holds other DNA sequences that translate to the same CDR3. The genes are TRBV7-9 and TRBJ2-1, with 8 bases lining up with TRBD2. Losses at the gene ends were 2 bases for V and 0 bases for J; bases not matched to a gene: 3. Germline V gene lookup returns CDR1 SEHNR and CDR2 FQNEAQ (reference sequence). The CDR3 length is 16 residues. CDR3 sequence (DNA): TGTGCCAGCAGCTTAAGCCTAGCGGGCTCCTACAATGAGCAGTTCTTC. Translation: CASSLSLAGSYNEQFF.

This clone was found many times. The chain employs TRBV5-5 and TRBJ1-1, with D uncertain. V was trimmed by 2 bases and J by 0 bases, leaving 11 bases between them. This CDR3 has 15 amino acids. CDR1 and CDR2 from the germline V gene are SGHKS and YYEKEE (reference sequence). CDR3 sequence (DNA): TGTGCCAGCAGCTTTCGATCCACAATGAACACTGAAGCTTTCTTT. It codes for CASSFRSTMNTEAFF. Full variable domain (missing parts from reference TRBV5-5 and TRBJ1-1): DAGVTQSPTHLIKTRGQQVTLRCSPISGHKSVSWYQQVLGQGPQFIFQYYEKEERGRGNFPDRFSARQFPNYSSELNVNALLLGDSALYLCASSFRSTMNTEAFFGQGTRLTVV.

This clone has just a few counts. This chain links TRBV5-1 with TRBJ1-2; weak D call: TRBD1 (5 bases). The germline V gene encodes CDR1 SGHRS and CDR2 YFSETQ. The V gene lost 4 bases and the J gene lost 4 bases, with 8 bases spanning the gap. The length of the CDR3 is 12 residues. CDR3 nucleotides: TGCGCCAGCAGCGGGGCAGGCTATGGCTACACCTTC. Its protein product is CASSGAGYGYTF.

In its sample, this clone was seen many times. This may be a read error: a much more frequent sequence differs by one nucleotide. V is TRBV28 and J is TRBJ2-7; tentative D call: TRBD1 (5 bases). This CDR3 comprises 14 residues. Germline CDR1 is MDHEN and CDR2 is SYDVKM. Trimming left V 4 bases short and J 4 bases short, with 14 bases between. This chain's CDR3 is CASSSQGTVYEQYF. As DNA, the CDR3 is TGTGCCAGCAGTTCCCAGGGAACCGTGTACGAGCAGTACTTC.

This clone occurred a few times. V gene TRBV27 combines with J gene TRBJ1-2, with TRBD1 matching 9 bases. CDR1 MNHEY and CDR2 SMNVEV come from the germline V gene (reference sequence). The CDR3 is 16 amino acids. V dropped 5 bases and J dropped 6; count of bases not matched to a gene: 13. The CDR3: CASSPSAGTGRDGYTF. The CDR3 DNA sequence: TGTGCCAGCAGTCCCTCAGCCGGGACAGGGAGGGATGGCTACACCTTC.

The chain employs TRBV7-2 and TRBJ2-7, with D tentatively TRBD2 (6 bases). The germline gives CDR1 SGHTA, CDR2 FQGNSA. The V end lost 5 bases, the J end lost 2 bases, and 13 bases lay between the germline ends. This CDR3 is 14 amino acids long. As DNA, the CDR3 is TGTGCCAGCAGCCTAGGGGCTAGCGCCTACGAGCAGTACTTC. Its protein is CASSLGASAYEQYF.

In this sample, this clone turned up many times. This chain connects TRBV9 to TRBJ2-1; 7 nucleotides agree with TRBD2. V was pared by 1 base and J by 5 bases, with 6 bases of the junction left unmatched. CDR3 size: 15 residues. Germline V gives CDR1 SGDLS, CDR2 YYNGEE. The DNA of the CDR3 is TGTGCCAGCAGCGTATATGGCGGGAGCGACAATGAGCAGTTCTTC. It encodes CASSVYGGSDNEQFF. The entire variable domain, with the rest obtained from reference TRBV9 and TRBJ2-1, is as follows: DSGVTQTPKHLITATGQRVTLRCSPRSGDLSVYWYQQSLDQGLQFLIQYYNGEERAKGNILERFSAQQFPDLHSELNLSSLELGDSALYFCASSVYGGSDNEQFFGPGTRLTVL.

This clone was found many times. The gene calls are TRBV29-1 and TRBJ2-1; D is perhaps TRBD2 (5 bases). Trimming removed 7 bases at V and 9 bases at J, with 16 bases between. Germline CDR1 is SQVTM and CDR2 is ANQGSEA. The CDR3 loop spans 12 amino acids. The CDR3 DNA reads TGCAGCGGATGTTTCAACCGGGGTGAGCAGTTCTTC. Encoded protein: CSGCFNRGEQFF.

This clone has only a few counts. The chain carries TRBV27 and TRBJ2-2; 7 positions match TRBD2. The CDR3 sequence is 16 residues long. The V segment lost 5 bases and the J segment 1 base; nucleotides outside the gene matches: 7. In germline, CDR1 is MNHEY, CDR2 SMNVEV (reference sequence). CDR3 DNA sequence: TGTGCCAGCAGTCCGCTAGCGGAGAGGAACACCGGGGAGCTGTTTTTT. It is translated as CASSPLAERNTGELFF.

This clone was seen repeatedly, ten times or more. V usage is TRBV20-1 and J usage is TRBJ1-1; D is unresolved. The CDR3 sequence is 12 residues long. V lost 8 bases and J lost 1, with 11 bases in between. Germline V gene data show CDR1 as DFQATT and CDR2 as SNEGSKA (reference sequence). The CDR3 sequence: CSSTGQNTEAFF. Written as DNA, the CDR3 is TGCAGTTCTACTGGGCAGAACACTGAAGCTTTCTTT.

The rearrangement uses TRBV11-2 and TRBJ1-2; D not certain. Trimming left V 1 base short and J 7 bases short, with 22 bases between. CDR3 length: 17 residues. Germline values: CDR1 SGHAT, CDR2 FQNNGV. This CDR3 is CASSLGAHPGLAFGYTF. The CDR3 coding sequence is TGTGCCAGCAGCTTAGGGGCCCACCCAGGACTAGCGTTTGGCTACACCTTC.

The table lists this clone with many counts. The V gene is TRBV13, the J gene TRBJ1-6; D perhaps matches TRBD1 (6 bases). V gave up 5 bases and J gave up 5 bases, with 25 bases separating them. The CDR3 spans 19 residues. From germline, CDR1 is PRHDT and CDR2 FYEKMQ (reference sequence). CDR3 protein: CASSPRSGPGGGDNSPLHF. The CDR3 coding sequence is TGTGCCAGCAGCCCACGCTCAGGGCCGGGAGGGGGTGATAATTCACCCCTCCACTTT.

This clone was counted ten times or more. The V call is TRBV18, the J call TRBJ1-1, with D perhaps matching TRBD1 (5 bases). The CDR3 spans 15 residues. V was pared by 3 bases and J by 4 bases, with 15 bases between. CDR1 and CDR2 (germline): KGHSH, LQKENI. The CDR3 loop is CASSPETVYLTEAFF. For the CDR3, the DNA is TGTGCCAGCTCACCTGAGACAGTGTATCTCACTGAAGCTTTCTTT.